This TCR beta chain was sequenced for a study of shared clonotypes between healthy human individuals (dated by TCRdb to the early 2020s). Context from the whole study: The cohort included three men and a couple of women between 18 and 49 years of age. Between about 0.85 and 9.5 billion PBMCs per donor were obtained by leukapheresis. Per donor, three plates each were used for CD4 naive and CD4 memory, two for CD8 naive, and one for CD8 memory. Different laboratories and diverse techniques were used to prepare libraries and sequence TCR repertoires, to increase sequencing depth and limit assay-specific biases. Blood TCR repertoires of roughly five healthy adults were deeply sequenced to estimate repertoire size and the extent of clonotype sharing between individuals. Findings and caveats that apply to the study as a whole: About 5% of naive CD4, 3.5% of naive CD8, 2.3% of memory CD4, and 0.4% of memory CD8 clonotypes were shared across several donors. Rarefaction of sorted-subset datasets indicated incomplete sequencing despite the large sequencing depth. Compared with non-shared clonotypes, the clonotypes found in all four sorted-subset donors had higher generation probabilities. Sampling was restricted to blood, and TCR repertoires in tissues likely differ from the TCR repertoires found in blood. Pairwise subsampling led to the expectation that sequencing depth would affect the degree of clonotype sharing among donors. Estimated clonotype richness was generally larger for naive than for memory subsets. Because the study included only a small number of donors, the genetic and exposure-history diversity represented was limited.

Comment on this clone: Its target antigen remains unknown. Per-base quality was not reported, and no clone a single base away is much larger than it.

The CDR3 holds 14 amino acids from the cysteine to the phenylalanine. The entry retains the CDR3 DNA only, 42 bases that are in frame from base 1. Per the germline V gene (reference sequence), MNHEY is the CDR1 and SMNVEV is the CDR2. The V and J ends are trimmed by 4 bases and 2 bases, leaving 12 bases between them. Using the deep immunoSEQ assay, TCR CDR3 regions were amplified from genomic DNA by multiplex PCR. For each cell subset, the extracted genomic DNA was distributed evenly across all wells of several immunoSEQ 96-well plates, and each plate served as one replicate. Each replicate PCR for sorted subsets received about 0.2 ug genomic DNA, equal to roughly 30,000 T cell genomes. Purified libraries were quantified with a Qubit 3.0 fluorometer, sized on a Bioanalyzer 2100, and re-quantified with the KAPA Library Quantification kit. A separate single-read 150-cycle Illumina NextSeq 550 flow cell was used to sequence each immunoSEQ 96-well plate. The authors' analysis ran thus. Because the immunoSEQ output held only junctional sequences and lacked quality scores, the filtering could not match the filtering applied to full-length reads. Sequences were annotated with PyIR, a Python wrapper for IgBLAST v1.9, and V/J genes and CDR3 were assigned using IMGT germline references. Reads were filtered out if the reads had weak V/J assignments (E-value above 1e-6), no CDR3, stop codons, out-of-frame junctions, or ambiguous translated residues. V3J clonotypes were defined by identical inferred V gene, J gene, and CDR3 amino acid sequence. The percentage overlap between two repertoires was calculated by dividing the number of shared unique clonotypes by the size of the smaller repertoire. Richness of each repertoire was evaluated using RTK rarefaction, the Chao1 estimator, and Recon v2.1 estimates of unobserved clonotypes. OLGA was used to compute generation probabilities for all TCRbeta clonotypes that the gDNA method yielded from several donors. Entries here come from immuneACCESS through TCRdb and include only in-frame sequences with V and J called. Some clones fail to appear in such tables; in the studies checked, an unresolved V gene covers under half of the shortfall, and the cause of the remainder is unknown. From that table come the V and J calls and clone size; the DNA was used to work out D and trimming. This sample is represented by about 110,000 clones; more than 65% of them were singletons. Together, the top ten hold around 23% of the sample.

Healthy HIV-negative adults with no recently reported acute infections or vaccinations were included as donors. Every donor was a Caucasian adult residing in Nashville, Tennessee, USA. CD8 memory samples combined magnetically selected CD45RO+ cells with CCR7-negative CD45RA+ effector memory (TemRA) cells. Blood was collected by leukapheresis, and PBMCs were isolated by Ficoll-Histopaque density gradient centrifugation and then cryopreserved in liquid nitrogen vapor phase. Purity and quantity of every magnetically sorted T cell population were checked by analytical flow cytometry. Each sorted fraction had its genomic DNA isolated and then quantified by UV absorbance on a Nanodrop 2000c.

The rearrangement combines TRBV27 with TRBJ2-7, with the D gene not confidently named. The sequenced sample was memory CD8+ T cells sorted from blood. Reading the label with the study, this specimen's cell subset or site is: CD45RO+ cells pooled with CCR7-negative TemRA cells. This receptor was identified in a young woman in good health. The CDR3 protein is CASSSLTLPYEQYF. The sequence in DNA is TGTGCCAGCAGTTCCCTGACTCTACCCTACGAGCAGTACTTC.